Below are 18 T cell receptor beta chains sequenced from a single sample in a study of T cell responses to AZD1222 COVID-19 vaccine. Libraries were prepared by immunoSEQ multiplex PCR; TCRdb keeps only in-frame clonotypes and omits some of them. Of around 80,000 clones listed, approximately 85% are singletons. The sample here was peripheral blood, taken 28 days after the second AZD1222 dose. Receptors were obtained from an adult who received the AZD1222 COVID-19 vaccine.

The CDR3 DNA follows: TGTGCCAGCAGCTTCGGACAGCCCTCTACCTACGAGCAGTACTTC. Its protein is CASSFGQPSTYEQYF. The V gene is TRBV11-2, the J gene TRBJ2-7, with a tentative D call TRBD1 (6 bases). The CDR3 runs 15 residues. Trimming cost V 3 bases and J 2 bases, with 14 bases left between them. Per germline, CDR1 SGHAT and CDR2 FQNNGV.

V usage is TRBV6-5 and J usage is TRBJ2-7; TRBD1 matches at 8 bases. CDR3 length equals 15 residues. Germline assignment: CDR1 MNHEY and CDR2 SVGAGI. Trimming took 6 bases from V and 3 from J; bases not matched to a gene: 10. This CDR3 is CASSYGQGGDYEQYF. DNA for the CDR3: TGTGCCAGCAGCTACGGACAGGGAGGTGACTACGAGCAGTACTTC.

This sequence joins TRBV2 and TRBJ2-7; D is possibly TRBD2 (5 bases). This CDR3 is built from 13 residues. The germline V gene encodes CDR1 SNHLY and CDR2 FYNNEI. Trimming stripped 7 bases from V and 2 bases from J, with 12 bases between. CDR3 loop: CASNREFPYEQYF. For the CDR3, the DNA is TGTGCCAGCAATAGGGAGTTTCCCTACGAGCAGTACTTC.

This clone showed up just once. This chain uses TRBV5-1 with TRBJ2-7; 9 nucleotides match TRBD1. The CDR3 is made up of 17 amino acids. Germline V gene data show CDR1 as SGHRS and CDR2 as YFSETQ. J was trimmed by 3 bases and V by 3 bases; bases with no gene match: 13. The CDR3 loop reads CASSSTLSGTGLYEQYF. The CDR3 region has the DNA TGCGCCAGCAGCTCCACCCTCTCAGGGACAGGGCTCTACGAGCAGTACTTC. Together with reference TRBV5-1 and TRBJ2-7, the CDR3 gives the full variable domain: KAGVTQTPRYLIKTRGQQVTLSCSPISGHRSVSWYQQTPGQGLQFLFEYFSETQRNKGNFPGRFSGRQFSNSRSEMNVSTLELGDSALYLCASSSTLSGTGLYEQYFGPGTRLTVT.

This sequence joins TRBV24-1 and TRBJ2-3; 7 nucleotides line up with TRBD1. The CDR3 runs 17 residues. CDR1 is KGHDR and CDR2 is SFDVKD in the germline V gene. The J segment lost 0 bases and the V segment lost 4 bases, leaving 9 bases of the junction unmatched. CDR3 in DNA: TGTGCCACCAGTGACCGGGCCGACAGGGCTAGCACAGATACGCAGTATTTT. This sequence encodes CATSDRADRASTDTQYF.

This sequence joins TRBV6-5 and TRBJ2-7; weak D call: TRBD2 (5 bases). The CDR3 is made up of 13 amino acids. The germline CDR1 and CDR2 sequences are MNHEY and SVGAGI. V lost 0 bases and J lost 7, with 10 bases in between. This CDR3 reads CASSYSRASEQYF. The CDR3 nucleotides are TGTGCCAGCAGTTACTCGAGGGCAAGTGAGCAGTACTTC.

This rearrangement joins TRBV14 to TRBJ2-5; D might be TRBD1 (5 bases). The ends were cut back, 0 bases at V and 7 bases at J, with 21 bases in the middle. Germline V gene data show CDR1 as SGHDN and CDR2 as FVKESK. The CDR3 is 17 residues long. The CDR3 sequence: CASSQDNRAGIKATQYF. In nucleotides, the CDR3 is TGTGCCAGCAGCCAAGATAACCGGGCAGGGATCAAGGCGACCCAGTACTTC.

This clone was counted only a few times. This CDR3 is also generated by other DNA sequences in the sample. The chain has TRBV7-2 and TRBJ2-7; D is possibly TRBD2 (6 bases). Germline assignment: CDR1 SGHTA and CDR2 FQGNSA. V lost 2 bases and J 0 bases, leaving 8 bases between the germline ends. The CDR3 covers 14 residues. The chain's CDR3 is CASSLSGSSYEQYF. As DNA, the CDR3 is TGTGCCAGCAGCTTATCCGGGAGCTCCTACGAGCAGTACTTC.

The CDR3 spells CASRGQAETGELFF. CDR3 DNA: TGTGCCAGTAGGGGACAGGCCGAAACCGGGGAGCTGTTTTTT. This chain connects TRBV19 to TRBJ2-2; 8 bases line up with TRBD1. CDR1 and CDR2 from the germline V gene are LNHDA and SQIVND (reference sequence). There are 14 residues in the CDR3. The ends lost 6 bases at V and 5 bases at J; junction bases unmatched: 5. Full variable domain (missing parts from reference TRBV19 and TRBJ2-2): DGGITQSPKYLFRKEGQNVTLSCEQNLNHDAMYWYRQDPGQGLRLIYYSQIVNDFQKGDIAEGYSVSREKKESFPLTVTSAQKNPTAFYLCASRGQAETGELFFGEGSRLTVL.

This chain links TRBV2 with TRBJ1-1; the D is unclear. CDR1 is SNHLY and CDR2 is FYNNEI in the germline V gene. V was clipped by 5 bases and J by 1 base, with 8 bases between them. This CDR3 is built from 13 residues. The CDR3: CASSPEGNTEAFF. In nucleotides, the CDR3 is TGTGCCAGCAGTCCCGAGGGGAACACTGAAGCTTTCTTT. Full variable domain (outside the CDR3, taken from reference TRBV2 and TRBJ1-1): EPEVTQTPSHQVTQMGQEVILRCVPISNHLYFYWYRQILGQKVEFLVSFYNNEISEKSEIFDDQFSVERPDGSNFTLKIRSTKLEDSAMYFCASSPEGNTEAFFGQGTRLTVV.

The V and J genes are TRBV5-6 and TRBJ2-3; D is uncertain. The CDR3 runs to 15 residues. Trimming stripped 0 bases from V and 2 bases from J, with 10 bases between. CDR1 SGHDT and CDR2 YYEEEE come from the germline V gene. In nucleotides, the CDR3 is TGTGCCAGCAGCTTGGTGGTCGGGTTCACAGATACGCAGTATTTT. Translated: CASSLVVGFTDTQYF.

The chain is built from TRBV19 and TRBJ2-1; no definite D call. The CDR3 covers 13 residues. Germline V CDR1 and CDR2: LNHDA, SQIVND (reference sequence). V was trimmed by 6 bases and J by 9 bases, leaving 15 bases between them. CDR3 DNA sequence: TGTGCCAGTAGCTACCCCCCGGTTCGTGAGCAGTTCTTC. Translated: CASSYPPVREQFF.

V is TRBV28 and J is TRBJ2-7, with D maybe TRBD1 (6 bases). The length of the CDR3 is 14 residues. Trimming took off 0 bases at V and 3 bases at J, with 9 bases between the two ends. The germline gives CDR1 MDHEN, CDR2 SYDVKM. CDR3 sequence: CASSLWQGIYEQYF. In DNA form, the CDR3 reads TGTGCCAGCAGTTTATGGCAGGGGATCTACGAGCAGTACTTC.

The chain combines TRBV21-1 with TRBJ2-7; the table's D call, TRBD2, has no DNA check behind it. TRBV21-1 is a pseudogene locus. CDR3 size: 16 residues. CDR3: CASSKRNTGGTYEQYF. DNA for the CDR3: TGTGCCAGCAGCAAAAGGAATACGGGGGGGACCTACGAGCAGTACTTC.

The chain is built from TRBV5-6 and TRBJ1-6; 9 nucleotides align to TRBD1. V gave up 0 bases and J gave up 10 bases; unmatched junction bases: 5. Germline V gives CDR1 SGHDT, CDR2 YYEEEE. The CDR3 consists of 15 residues. The CDR3 DNA is TGTGCCAGCAGCTTGGTGGGACAGGGCGGGTCACCCCTCCACTTT. Translation gives CASSLVGQGGSPLHF.

The rearrangement uses TRBV7-9 and TRBJ2-3; D uncertain. The V and J ends lost 4 bases and 1 base respectively, with 12 bases between them. The CDR3 sequence is 15 residues long. CDR1 and CDR2 from the germline V gene are SEHNR and FQNEAQ (reference sequence). CDR3 nucleotide sequence: TGTGCCAGCAGCTACGAAGGGTTGGGCACAGATACGCAGTATTTT. It is translated as CASSYEGLGTDTQYF. The full variable domain, its missing parts supplied by reference TRBV7-9 and TRBJ2-3, is DTGVSQNPRHKITKRGQNVTFRCDPISEHNRLYWYRQTLGQGPEFLTYFQNEAQLEKSRLLSDRFSAERPKGSFSTLEIQRTEQGDSAMYLCASSYEGLGTDTQYFGPGTRLTVL.

By frequency in the sample, this clone is medium-sized. This rearrangement joins TRBV5-6 to TRBJ2-7; weak D call: TRBD2 (6 bases). CDR1 is SGHDT, CDR2 YYEEEE, per germline. V lost 5 bases, J lost 2 bases, and 11 bases lay in between. CDR3 size: 13 residues. DNA for the CDR3: TGTGCCAGCAGTGAGGGACTTACCTACGAGCAGTACTTC. Translating it yields CASSEGLTYEQYF.

The V and J genes are TRBV19 and TRBJ2-2; D is perhaps TRBD1 or TRBD2 (5 bases each). Germline V lookup: CDR1 LNHDA, CDR2 SQIVND (reference sequence). Trimming removed 10 bases at V and 4 bases at J, with 25 bases between. This CDR3 contains 17 residues. The CDR3 region is CATIRDPRAVGTGELFF. Written as DNA, the CDR3 is TGTGCCACCATAAGGGACCCCAGGGCGGTAGGCACCGGGGAGCTGTTTTTT.